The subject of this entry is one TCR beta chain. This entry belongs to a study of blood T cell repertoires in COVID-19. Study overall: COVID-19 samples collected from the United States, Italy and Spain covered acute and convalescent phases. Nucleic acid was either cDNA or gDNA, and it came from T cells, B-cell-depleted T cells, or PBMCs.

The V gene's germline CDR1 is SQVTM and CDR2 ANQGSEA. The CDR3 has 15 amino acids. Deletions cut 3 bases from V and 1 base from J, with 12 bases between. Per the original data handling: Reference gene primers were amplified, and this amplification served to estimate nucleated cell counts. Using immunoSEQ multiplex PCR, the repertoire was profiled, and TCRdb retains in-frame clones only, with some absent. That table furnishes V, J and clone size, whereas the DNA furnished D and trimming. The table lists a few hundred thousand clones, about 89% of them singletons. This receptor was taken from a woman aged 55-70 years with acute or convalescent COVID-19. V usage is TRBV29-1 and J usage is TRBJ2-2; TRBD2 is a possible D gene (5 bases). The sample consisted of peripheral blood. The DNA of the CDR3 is TGCAGCGTTGACCCTACGGGGAAGAACACCGGGGAGCTGTTTTTT. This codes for CSVDPTGKNTGELFF.